At least ten counts were recorded for the clone carrying this TCR beta chain. Its antigen is unidentified. This specimen comes from a study of early T cells in non-severe SARS-CoV-2 infection. On the study more broadly: Chains were unpaired, as sequencing was done on bulk RNA from unsorted whole blood. Regarding the study as a whole: Private and CD4 specificities were missed by VDJdb matching, which favored anti-spike CD8 responses.

Attached unique molecular identifiers marked individual cDNA molecules. TCRdb used MiXCR to reprocess the 5' RACE reads, holding one entry per CDR3 protein. The sample yields some 33,000 distinct CDR3 sequences, under 6% seen once. This CDR3 region has 16 residues. The V end was cut by 5 bases, the J end by 4 bases, with 20 bases between. CDR1 is SGHTA and CDR2 is FQGTGA in the germline V gene. The origin of this receptor is an adult who was a healthcare worker with PCR-confirmed SARS-CoV-2 infection or an uninfected control (not recorded which). The chain recombines TRBV7-3 with TRBJ1-1, with D possibly matching TRBD1 (6 bases). The specimen was whole blood. The DNA for the CDR3 is TGTGCCAGCAGCCAAACCGGGACACCGCAGGTCACTGAAGCTTTCTTT. This encodes CASSQTGTPQVTEAFF.